This T cell receptor beta chain was profiled in a study of STAT5B mutations in CD4+ large granular lymphocyte leukemia. CDR1 is SNHLY, CDR2 FYNNEI, per germline. V shed 7 bases and J shed 1 base, with 11 bases lying between them. CDR3 length equals 14 residues. Study conclusions and caveats: TRBV06-family usage was enriched in top patient clones (8/27) versus controls (2/35). CD4-sorted patient repertoires seemed more clonal than healthy CD4+ repertoires.

Produced via immunoSEQ multiplex PCR; TCRdb's table is partial and in-frame only. The table includes 40,000 to 55,000 clones, more than 65% detected once. On this clone itself: The antigen remains undetermined.

The source is a human donor in good health. The chain couples TRBV2 to TRBJ2-4; D might be TRBD2 (6 bases). The source material was CD4+ T cells from blood buffy coats. The CDR3, as DNA: TGTGCCAGCAAGTCGGGGGTGGCCAAAAACATTCAGTACTTC. Encoded protein: CASKSGVAKNIQYF.